This T cell receptor (beta chain) was recorded in a study of blood T cell repertoires in COVID-19. Study background: PBMCs, B-cell-depleted T cells, or T cells provided the cDNA or gDNA that made up the material.

Each recovered donor of Cohort 3 presented with two negative PCRs, clearance, or symptom resolution. In the study's own analysis: Amplification of reference gene primers was used by the study to estimate nucleated cell counts. Sequencing was performed with immunoSEQ multiplex PCR; in TCRdb, only in-frame clones are kept and a portion is missing. V, J and clone size reflect that table, while D and trimming were determined from the DNA. The table shows some 270,000 clones, with around 92% occurring only once. From germline, CDR1 is SGHTA and CDR2 FQGTGA. Trimming cost V 6 bases and J 5 bases; bases outside gene matches: 7. The CDR3 covers 16 residues.

This TCR derives from a woman aged 60 to 75 who had recovered from COVID-19. The rearrangement links TRBV7-3 to TRBJ2-2, with 12 bases matching TRBD1. Source material: PBMCs or T cells enriched from blood (not recorded which). CDR3 DNA: TGTGCCAGCAGGTTCCCGGGACAGGGGGCGACCGGGGAGCTGTTTTTT. Translated, it gives CASRFPGQGATGELFF.